The 22 T cell receptor beta chains given below trace back to one sample, sequenced in a study of blood T cells in healthy people across ages (dated by TCRdb to 2015 to 2017). Preparation of the library involved 5' RACE. Data came from an Illumina HiSeq 2500. A second roughly 6 to 11 cycle PCR used a sample-barcoded 5' primer and a J-beta primer mix. Starting from the raw public reads, TCRdb applied fastp trimming at Q25, assembled clones with MiXCR and retained in-frame beta chains. Identical CDR3 proteins give one entry, which carries the most common genes and DNA. The table for this sample lists about a million distinct CDR3 sequences; around 49% of them were counted only once. The ten largest account for 10% to 15% of the sample. The sample taken for sequencing was blood. The receptors here all came from a man in his thirties or forties in good health.

This clonotype was recorded many times. The CDR3 protein is CASSSLTGSQETQYF. The CDR3 DNA sequence: TGTGCCAGCAGTTCTTTGACAGGATCACAAGAGACCCAGTACTTC. The rearrangement links TRBV12-3 or TRBV12-4 to TRBJ2-5; tentative D call: TRBD1 (6 bases). CDR3 length equals 15 residues. The germline V and J ends were trimmed by 4 bases and 2 bases, with 14 bases remaining between them.

The genes are TRBV7-2 and TRBJ2-5, with 7 positions matching TRBD2. The CDR3 has 14 residues. The germline gives CDR1 SGHTA, CDR2 FQGNSA. The V gene end was trimmed by 4 bases and the J gene end by 5 bases; junction bases not matched to a gene: 7. In DNA, the CDR3 is TGTGCCAGCAGCTCAAGTGGACTAGGCGAGACCCAGTACTTC. As protein: CASSSSGLGETQYF.

V usage is TRBV3-1 and J usage is TRBJ2-7; maybe TRBD2 (5 bases). Germline CDR1 is LGHDT and CDR2 is YNNKEL (reference sequence). Trimming took off 4 bases at V and 5 bases at J, with 12 bases between the two ends. This CDR3 contains 13 residues. The CDR3 DNA reads as TGTGCCAGCAGCCCAGCAGCGGCGGACGAGCAGTACTTC. Encoded protein: CASSPAAADEQYF.

The CDR3 region is CASSQDPTSGTSTDTQYF. CDR3 sequence (DNA): TGCGCCAGCAGCCAAGATCCGACTAGCGGGACCAGCACAGATACGCAGTATTTT. The chain couples TRBV4-1 to TRBJ2-3; 11 nucleotides agree with TRBD2. The CDR3 contains 18 residues. V dropped 0 bases and J dropped 0; count of bases not matched to a gene: 5. In germline, CDR1 is MGHRA, CDR2 YSYEKL.

This clonotype was counted a few times. The CDR3 nucleotides are TGTGCCAGCAGTTTAGCTAGCGGGGGGGACTACGAGCAGTACTTC. This translates into CASSLASGGDYEQYF. This chain connects TRBV28 to TRBJ2-7, with 12 positions matching TRBD2. With V trimmed by 2 bases and J by 3 bases, 2 bases remained unmatched. This CDR3 has 15 residues. Germline lookup yields CDR1 MDHEN and CDR2 SYDVKM. The variable domain in full, with the rest retrieved from reference TRBV28 and TRBJ2-7, is DVKVTQSSRYLVKRTGEKVFLECVQDMDHENMFWYRQDPGLGLRLIYFSYDVKMKEKGDIPEGYSVSREKKERFSLILESASTNQTSMYLCASSLASGGDYEQYFGPGTRLTVT.

There are a few counts of this clonotype. The chain has TRBV5-6 and TRBJ2-7; weak D call: TRBD1 (6 bases). V was shortened by 4 bases and J by 2 bases, with 19 bases between the two germline ends. Germline loops: CDR1 SGHDT, CDR2 YYEEEE. The CDR3 length is 16 residues. CDR3 region: CASSRAPQGVTYEQYF. DNA of the CDR3: TGTGCCAGCAGCCGCGCCCCACAGGGCGTTACCTACGAGCAGTACTTC.

CDR3 coding DNA: TGTGCCAGCAGCCTCCCAGGGGCTCCCGAGCAGTACTTC. It yields the protein CASSLPGAPEQYF. The chain carries TRBV25-1 and TRBJ2-5, with D possibly being TRBD1 (6 bases). The DNA end favors TRBJ2-7, so the J call may be wrong. CDR1 and CDR2 (germline): MGHDK, SYGVNS. CDR3 length equals 13 residues.

The rearrangement links TRBV4-1 to TRBJ2-1; TRBD1 agrees at 10 bases. Germline lookup yields CDR1 MGHRA and CDR2 YSYEKL. The CDR3 length is 16 residues. V gave up 3 bases and J gave up 3 bases; unmatched junction bases: 5. CDR3 loop: CASSHLTGGGYNEQFF. As DNA, the CDR3 is TGCGCCAGCAGCCACTTGACAGGGGGCGGCTACAATGAGCAGTTCTTC.

This chain connects TRBV4-1 to TRBJ2-5, with 7 bases aligning to TRBD1. CDR3 length: 12 amino acids. Germline CDR1 and CDR2: MGHRA and YSYEKL. With 2 bases clipped from V and 11 bases from J, the junction kept 5 bases outside the gene matches. The CDR3 bases are TGCGCCAGCAGCCAACCTGGACAGGAGCAGTACTTC. Translation gives CASSQPGQEQYF.

This clonotype has a handful of counts. The chain is built from TRBV7-9 and TRBJ2-3, with D possibly matching TRBD2 (5 bases). CDR1 and CDR2 (germline): SEHNR, FQNEAQ (reference sequence). Trimming took 6 bases from V and 0 from J, leaving 13 bases between them. CDR3 length: 15 amino acids. CDR3 in DNA: TGTGCCAGCAGTTCCGGGGAGCCTAGCACAGATACGCAGTATTTT. Its translation: CASSSGEPSTDTQYF.

This clonotype was seen more than once but under ten times. The rearrangement joins TRBV29-1 to TRBJ2-7; tentative D call: TRBD2 (5 bases). The CDR3 runs to 13 residues. V lost 3 bases and J 10 bases, leaving 19 bases between the germline ends. CDR1 SQVTM and CDR2 ANQGSEA come from the germline V gene. In DNA, the CDR3 is TGCAGCGTTGACGACCGGGGTTCTATAGGCCAGTACTTC. Protein sequence: CSVDDRGSIGQYF.

This clonotype appeared a few times. The V call is TRBV11-2, the J call TRBJ2-5, with 8 bases that match TRBD2. The CDR3 has 18 amino acids. Per germline, CDR1 SGHAT and CDR2 FQNNGV. With 6 bases clipped from V and 2 bases from J, the junction kept 17 bases outside the gene matches. CDR3 coding DNA: TGTGCCAGCAGATCCCGTGAGGTCGATAGCGGGATACAAGAGACCCAGTACTTC. Amino acids: CASRSREVDSGIQETQYF.

There are a few counts of this clonotype. The J gene is TRBJ2-7, the V gene TRBV27; no firm D call. V dropped 8 bases and J dropped 3 bases, with 17 bases sitting between them. This CDR3 contains 14 residues. In germline, CDR1 is MNHEY, CDR2 SMNVEV (reference sequence). Here the CDR3 reads CASSSSNKIYEQYF. CDR3 sequence (DNA): TGTGCCAGCTCCTCGAGCAATAAAATCTACGAGCAGTACTTC.

V and J are TRBV20-1 and TRBJ2-7; TRBD1 matches at 8 bases. V was clipped by 6 bases and J by 2 bases; unmatched bases: 3. CDR3 length equals 12 residues. Per germline, CDR1 DFQATT and CDR2 SNEGSKA (reference sequence). The CDR3 spells CSARTGTYEQYF. The CDR3 coding sequence is TGCAGTGCGAGGACAGGGACCTACGAGCAGTACTTC.

The rearrangement links TRBV7-9 to TRBJ2-1, with 7 bases aligning to TRBD1. CDR3 length equals 14 residues. Germline V lookup: CDR1 SEHNR, CDR2 FQNEAQ (reference sequence). Trimming cost V 8 bases and J 2 bases; bases outside gene matches: 6. CDR3 loop: CASHRDSTYNEQFF. In DNA form, the CDR3 reads TGTGCCAGCCATAGGGACAGCACCTACAATGAGCAGTTCTTC. The full variable domain, completed using reference TRBV7-9 and TRBJ2-1, is DTGVSQNPRHKITKRGQNVTFRCDPISEHNRLYWYRQTLGQGPEFLTYFQNEAQLEKSRLLSDRFSAERPKGSFSTLEIQRTEQGDSAMYLCASHRDSTYNEQFFGPGTRLTVL.

Only a few counts were recorded for this clonotype. The chain employs TRBV7-6 and TRBJ2-1; the match to TRBD2 covers 10 bases. The CDR3 totals 19 residues. Trimming cost V 2 bases and J 6 bases; bases outside gene matches: 16. Germline values: CDR1 SGHVS, CDR2 FNYEAQ. CDR3 nucleotides: TGTGCCAGCAGCTTAAGGGCTAGCGGGGGTATAAACTTTGGCAATGAGCAGTTCTTC. Protein product: CASSLRASGGINFGNEQFF.

This chain joins TRBV5-6 and TRBJ1-2, with D perhaps TRBD1 (6 bases). Trimming cost V 4 bases and J 7 bases, with 14 bases left between them. The CDR3 is 13 residues long. Germline CDR1 reads SGHDT; CDR2 reads YYEEEE. CDR3: CASSPTRQVGYTF. The CDR3, as DNA: TGTGCCAGCAGCCCAACGAGACAGGTTGGCTACACCTTC.

The CDR3 DNA follows: TGTGCCAGCAGCTCCGCCCCGACTGGCAACACCGGGGAGCTGTTTTTT. The encoded protein is CASSSAPTGNTGELFF. V and J are TRBV7-8 and TRBJ2-2; D ambiguous. Germline V CDR1 and CDR2: SGHVS, FQNEAQ. The CDR3 totals 16 residues. V lost 4 bases, J lost 2 bases, and 14 bases lay in between.

Details on this clonotype: A read error may be the cause here, since a much bigger clone is one base away. The V call is TRBV29-1, the J call TRBJ2-7; the D gene is possibly TRBD1 (5 bases). Germline loops: CDR1 SQVTM, CDR2 ANQGSEA. This CDR3 region has 12 residues. V dropped 8 bases and J dropped 2 bases, with 13 bases sitting between them. This CDR3 is CSPRTKAYEQYF. The CDR3 DNA sequence: TGCAGCCCCCGGACAAAAGCCTACGAGCAGTACTTC.

The chain joins TRBV9 to TRBJ2-7, with 7 bases matching TRBD2. V trimming: 0 bases; J trimming: 2 bases; junction bases outside the gene matches: 5. The CDR3 covers 15 residues. Germline V gene lookup returns CDR1 SGDLS and CDR2 YYNGEE. CDR3 DNA: TGTGCCAGCAGCGTAGGGCTGGGAGGGGCCTACGAGCAGTACTTC. It encodes CASSVGLGGAYEQYF.

This clonotype appeared a few times. The V gene is TRBV20-1, the J gene TRBJ2-3; TRBD2 matches at 9 bases. This CDR3 has 16 amino acids. Trimming took 7 bases from V and 0 from J; bases not matched to a gene: 11. Germline assignment: CDR1 DFQATT and CDR2 SNEGSKA (reference sequence). The CDR3 DNA reads TGCAGTGTACTCAATCCTCTAGCGGGGAGCACAGATACGCAGTATTTT. The encoded protein is CSVLNPLAGSTDTQYF.

V and J are TRBV9 and TRBJ1-2; D gene ambiguous. In germline, CDR1 is SGDLS, CDR2 YYNGEE. V shed 0 bases and J shed 4 bases, with 13 bases lying between them. The CDR3 sequence is 15 residues long. In DNA, the CDR3 is TGTGCCAGCAGCGTAGCTGGGGAAAGTTCCTATGGCTACACCTTC. Translation: CASSVAGESSYGYTF.